The 5 T cell receptor beta chains reported below all come from one sample, sequenced in a study of blood T cell repertoires in COVID-19. The method was immunoSEQ multiplex PCR; TCRdb's version includes in-frame clones alone and lacks a portion of them. The table shows about 38,000 clones, with about 89% occurring only once. Sequences were obtained from peripheral blood. These TCRs come from a man over 45 with active or convalescent COVID-19.

The chain recombines TRBV7-9 with TRBJ2-5; 9 bases are a match to TRBD2. Germline lookup yields CDR1 SEHNR and CDR2 FQNEAQ (reference sequence). The CDR3 has 14 amino acids. Trimming removed 5 bases from V and 5 bases from J; junction bases left unmatched: 6. The CDR3 DNA follows: TGTGCCAGCAGCCGGGGACTAGCTTTGGAGACCCAGTACTTC. Translated, it gives CASSRGLALETQYF.

The chain has TRBV20-1 and TRBJ2-1; no clear D. Trimming took off 7 bases at V and 7 bases at J, with 5 bases between the two ends. From germline, CDR1 is DFQATT and CDR2 SNEGSKA (reference sequence). This CDR3 spans 9 amino acids. The CDR3 DNA follows: TGCAGTGTTCCTAATGAGCAGTTCTTC. It codes for CSVPNEQFF.

The rearrangement uses TRBV21-1 and TRBJ2-2; the DNA was not compared with TRBD2, the D call given in the table. TRBV21-1 is an annotated pseudogene. The CDR3 covers 19 residues. The CDR3 bases are TGTGCCAGCATCCCGACTAGGGGTGGTAACTTTAATGTCTCCGGGGAGCTGTTTTTT. Its protein product is CASIPTRGGNFNVSGELFF.

The chain carries TRBV7-9 and TRBJ1-2; TRBD1 aligns across 10 bases. This CDR3 is 15 amino acids long. Germline CDR1 SEHNR, CDR2 FQNEAQ (reference sequence). V trimming: 5 bases; J trimming: 2 bases; junction bases outside the gene matches: 5. The CDR3 bases are TGTGCCAGCAGCGTGGACAGGGGGGCAAACTATGGCTACACCTTC. It specifies CASSVDRGANYGYTF. Full variable domain (outside the CDR3, taken from reference TRBV7-9 and TRBJ1-2): DTGVSQNPRHKITKRGQNVTFRCDPISEHNRLYWYRQTLGQGPEFLTYFQNEAQLEKSRLLSDRFSAERPKGSFSTLEIQRTEQGDSAMYLCASSVDRGANYGYTFGSGTRLTVV.

The chain recombines TRBV5-1 with TRBJ1-3; possible D gene TRBD1, 6 bases. Germline values: CDR1 SGHRS, CDR2 YFSETQ. V gave up 4 bases and J gave up 4 bases, with 9 bases separating them. CDR3 length: 13 residues. CDR3 amino acids: CASSADRGNTIYF. The DNA of the CDR3 is TGCGCCAGCAGCGCCGACAGGGGAAACACCATATATTTT. Full variable domain (remainder filled in from reference TRBV5-1 and TRBJ1-3): KAGVTQTPRYLIKTRGQQVTLSCSPISGHRSVSWYQQTPGQGLQFLFEYFSETQRNKGNFPGRFSGRQFSNSRSEMNVSTLELGDSALYLCASSADRGNTIYFGEGSWLTVV.